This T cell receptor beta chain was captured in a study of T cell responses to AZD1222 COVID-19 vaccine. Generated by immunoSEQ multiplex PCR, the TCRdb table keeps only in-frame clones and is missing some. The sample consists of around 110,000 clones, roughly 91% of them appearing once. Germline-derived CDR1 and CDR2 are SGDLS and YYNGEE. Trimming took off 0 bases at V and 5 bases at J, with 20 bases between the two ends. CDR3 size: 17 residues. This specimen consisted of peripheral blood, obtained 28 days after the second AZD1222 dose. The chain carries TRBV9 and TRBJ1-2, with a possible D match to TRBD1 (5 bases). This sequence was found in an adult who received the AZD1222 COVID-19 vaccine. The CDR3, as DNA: TGTGCCAGCAGCGTAGACTCAATGGGGACGCCGACATATGGCTACACCTTC. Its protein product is CASSVDSMGTPTYGYTF.